Sequencing of this T cell receptor beta chain was carried out in a study of shared clonotypes between healthy human individuals. Profiled with immunoSEQ multiplex PCR; TCRdb holds only in-frame clones, not every one. The table lists over a million clones, around 98.5% of them singletons, with 0.36% in the top ten. The sample consisted of naive CD4+ T cells sorted from blood. The subset was: CD45RA+ positively selected. The clonotype was recovered from a man in his thirties or forties in good health.

CDR3 nucleotides: TGTGCCAGCAGTCCGCACCTTTCGAACACCGGGGAGCTGTTTTTT. This codes for CASSPHLSNTGELFF. V is TRBV2 and J is TRBJ2-2; D uncertain. This CDR3 region has 15 residues. Germline V gene sequence: CDR1 SNHLY, CDR2 FYNNEI. V was trimmed by 5 bases and J by 0 bases, leaving 10 bases between them.